This TCR beta chain was observed in a study of T cell clusters in autoimmune cytopenias. Study-wide findings and caveats: Primary autoimmune cytopenia patients seemingly lacked the physiological T cell clusters found in healthy donors.

Comment on this clonotype: No antigen is known for it.

TRB was amplified from approximately 250 ng of peripheral blood genomic DNA per sample. TRB was amplified by touch-down multiplex PCR, primer pools A and B combined. From the multiplex PCR reads, TCRdb lists one entry per CDR3 protein and no DNA. The repertoire table contains 6,000 to 9,500 distinct CDR3 sequences. CDR1 is MNHNS, CDR2 SASEGT, per germline. The CDR3 is made up of 19 amino acids. These data also featured in a second study, about T cell repertoires in aging, cancer and after chemotherapy. As that study records: Immunological memory after chemotherapy cannot be judged from the repertoire data.

The chain uses TRBV6-1 and TRBJ2-1; with no DNA, the TCRdb D assignment of TRBD2 cannot be verified. This receptor was obtained from a human donor with an autoimmune cytopenia or autoimmune hepatitis (not recorded which). What was sequenced was peripheral blood. The CDR3 protein is CASSEGLGGLAGTSNEQFF.